This TCR beta chain was sequenced for a study of blood T cell repertoires in COVID-19 (dated by TCRdb to 2018 to 2020). At the level of the whole study: Collaborator samples came from the United States, Italy and Spain and covered acute and convalescent phases of COVID-19. The material from the prospective study consisted of cDNA or gDNA derived from T cells, B-cell-depleted T cells, or PBMCs. The dataset comprised deeply sampled blood TCRbeta repertoires from subjects exposed to, actively infected with, or recovered from COVID-19. The repertoires were made available in a free public database intended to serve as a resource for research on the immune response to SARS-CoV-2. The samples were drawn from two sources: the first 160 participants of the ongoing ImmuneRACE study, and over 950 subjects contributed by 6 global collaborators. The sample metadata nearly always contained a de-identified subject ID, COVID-19 status, age in years and sex. Where HLA class I and class II types were available, the types were taken from metadata supplied by the sample provider, not from assay-based typing.

What the work shows at the level of the full study, not this receptor alone: The quantity of clinical and demographic metadata differed by source and by participant and was supplied without curation.

The V end gives up 6 bases and the J end 4 bases, leaving 10 bases in the junction not matched to a gene. The CDR3 runs 15 amino acids, cysteine and phenylalanine included. The DNA shown is the 45-base CDR3, in frame from base 1. CDR1 KGHSY and CDR2 FQNENV were looked up in the germline V gene. Whole blood was collected in K2EDTA tubes by collaborating institutions according to the institutions' own protocols. For TCRbeta analysis, collaborator samples were shipped as frozen whole blood, as isolated PBMCs, or as DNA extracted from either sample type. Notes on this clone: What this receptor recognizes is not known. Base qualities are not provided; no much larger clone lies one nucleotide away.

TCRbeta CDR3 regions were amplified from genomic DNA using the immunoSEQ Assay, a bias-controlled multiplex PCR. The study's processing was this. Nucleated cell counts per sample were estimated from amplification of reference gene primers within the assay. To quantify the absolute abundance of each unique TCRbeta CDR3 rearrangement, sequence reads were collapsed and filtered. For each sample, productive Simpson clonality was calculated as the square root of Simpson's diversity index over productive rearrangements. TCRdb holds this immuneACCESS table with in-frame rearrangements only. Some clones are missing; in checked studies, unresolved V genes explain under half, and the rest has no known cause. For V, J and clone size, that table is used; D and trimming come from the DNA. Counted in this sample were under 150,000 clones; 80% to 85% of them appeared once. Of the sample, around 4% is held by the ten largest clones.

The sequencing sample was made of peripheral blood. This clonotype originated in a woman aged 60-75 years with acute or convalescent COVID-19. The sequence is built from TRBV16 and TRBJ1-2; 8 central nucleotides agree with TRBD1. The DNA sequence is as follows: TGTGCCAGCAGTTCGAGGACAGGGTTATTCTATGGCTACACCTTC. Its amino acids are CASSSRTGLFYGYTF.